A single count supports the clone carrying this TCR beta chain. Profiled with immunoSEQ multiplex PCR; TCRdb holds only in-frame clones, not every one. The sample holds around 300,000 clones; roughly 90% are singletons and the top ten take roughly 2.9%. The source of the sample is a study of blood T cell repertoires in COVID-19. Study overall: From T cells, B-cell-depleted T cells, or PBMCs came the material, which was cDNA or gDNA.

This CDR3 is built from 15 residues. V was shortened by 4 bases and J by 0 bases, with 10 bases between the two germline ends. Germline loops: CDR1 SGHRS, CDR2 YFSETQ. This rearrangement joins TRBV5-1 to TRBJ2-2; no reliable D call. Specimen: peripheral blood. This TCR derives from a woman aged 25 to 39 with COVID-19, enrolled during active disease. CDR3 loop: CASSQLQPNTGELFF. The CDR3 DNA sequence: TGCGCCAGCAGCCAACTACAACCGAACACCGGGGAGCTGTTTTTT.